The clone carrying this T cell receptor beta chain appeared once. The target antigen is unknown. This sample was taken from a study of cytomegalovirus exposure and HLA in healthy donors. Study outcomes and limitations: Most TCR sequences were uncommon, yet certain public TCRs appeared in many donors.

V lost 8 bases, J lost 1 base, and 4 bases lay in between. This CDR3 region has 11 residues. CDR1 and CDR2 from the germline V gene are SNHLY and FYNNEI. Clones were sequenced by immunoSEQ multiplex PCR, and TCRdb holds only the in-frame ones, with some missing. The sample contains some 180,000 clones, more than 75% of which appear only once. This clonotype originated in a man aged 25-45 years in good health and CMV-seropositive. The V and J genes are TRBV2 and TRBJ2-3; D is uncertain. The specimen sequenced was PBMCs. CDR3 bases: TGTGCCAGCGGAGGCACAGATACGCAGTATTTT. Translation gives CASGGTDTQYF.